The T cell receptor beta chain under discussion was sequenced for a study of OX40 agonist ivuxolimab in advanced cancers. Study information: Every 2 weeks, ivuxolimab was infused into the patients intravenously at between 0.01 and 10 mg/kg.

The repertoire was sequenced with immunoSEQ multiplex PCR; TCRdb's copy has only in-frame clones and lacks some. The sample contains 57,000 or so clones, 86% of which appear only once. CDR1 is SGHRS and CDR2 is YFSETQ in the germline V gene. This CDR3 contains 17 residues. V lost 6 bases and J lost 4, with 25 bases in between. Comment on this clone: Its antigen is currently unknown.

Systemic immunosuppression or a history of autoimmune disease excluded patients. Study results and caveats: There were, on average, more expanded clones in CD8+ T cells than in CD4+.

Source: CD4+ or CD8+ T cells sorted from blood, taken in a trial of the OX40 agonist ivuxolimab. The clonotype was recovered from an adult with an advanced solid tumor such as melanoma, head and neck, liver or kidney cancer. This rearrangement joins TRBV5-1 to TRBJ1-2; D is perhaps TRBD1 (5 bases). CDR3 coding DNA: TGCGCCAGCACTTTAAAGCCCCGGGGGGTTTCGGGCTATGGCTACACCTTC. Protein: CASTLKPRGVSGYGYTF. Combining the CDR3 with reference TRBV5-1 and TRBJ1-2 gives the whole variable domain KAGVTQTPRYLIKTRGQQVTLSCSPISGHRSVSWYQQTPGQGLQFLFEYFSETQRNKGNFPGRFSGRQFSNSRSEMNVSTLELGDSALYLCASTLKPRGVSGYGYTFGSGTRLTVV.